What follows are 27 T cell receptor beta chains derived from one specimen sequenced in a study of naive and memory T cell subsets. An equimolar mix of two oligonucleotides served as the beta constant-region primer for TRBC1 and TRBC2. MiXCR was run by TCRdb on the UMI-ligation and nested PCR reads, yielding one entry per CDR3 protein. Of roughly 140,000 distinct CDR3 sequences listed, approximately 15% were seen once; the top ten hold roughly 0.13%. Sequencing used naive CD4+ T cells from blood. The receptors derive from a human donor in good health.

Here the CDR3 DNA reads TGTGCCATCCGACGGGAGGGGACCTGGGCAGATACGCAGTATTTT. Its translation: CAIRREGTWADTQYF. The rearrangement joins TRBV10-3 to TRBJ2-3; 8 positions match TRBD2. The length of the CDR3 is 15 residues. The junction had 11 bases not matched to a gene; V was cut back by 8 bases and J by 4 bases. Germline CDR1 and CDR2: ENHRY and SYGVKD.

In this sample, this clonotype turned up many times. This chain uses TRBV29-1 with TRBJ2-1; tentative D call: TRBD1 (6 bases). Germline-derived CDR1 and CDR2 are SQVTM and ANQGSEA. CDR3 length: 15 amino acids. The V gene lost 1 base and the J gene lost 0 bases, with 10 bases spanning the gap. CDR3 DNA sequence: TGCAGCGTTGAAGGACAGGCTAGCTCCTACAATGAGCAGTTCTTC. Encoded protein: CSVEGQASSYNEQFF.

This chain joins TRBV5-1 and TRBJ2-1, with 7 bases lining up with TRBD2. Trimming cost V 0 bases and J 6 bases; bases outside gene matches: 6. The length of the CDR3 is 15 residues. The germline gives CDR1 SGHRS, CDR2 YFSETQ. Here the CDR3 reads CASSLGGRGFNEQFF. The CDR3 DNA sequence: TGCGCCAGCAGCTTGGGCGGGAGAGGGTTCAATGAGCAGTTCTTC. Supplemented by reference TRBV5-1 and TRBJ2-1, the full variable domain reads KAGVTQTPRYLIKTRGQQVTLSCSPISGHRSVSWYQQTPGQGLQFLFEYFSETQRNKGNFPGRFSGRQFSNSRSEMNVSTLELGDSALYLCASSLGGRGFNEQFFGPGTRLTVL.

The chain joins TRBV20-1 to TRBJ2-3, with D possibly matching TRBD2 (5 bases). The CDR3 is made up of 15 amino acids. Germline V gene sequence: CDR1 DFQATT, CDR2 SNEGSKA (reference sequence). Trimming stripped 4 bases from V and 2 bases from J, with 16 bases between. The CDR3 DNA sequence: TGCAGTGCTATTAGGGTAGCGTATGACACAGATACGCAGTATTTT. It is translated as CSAIRVAYDTDTQYF.

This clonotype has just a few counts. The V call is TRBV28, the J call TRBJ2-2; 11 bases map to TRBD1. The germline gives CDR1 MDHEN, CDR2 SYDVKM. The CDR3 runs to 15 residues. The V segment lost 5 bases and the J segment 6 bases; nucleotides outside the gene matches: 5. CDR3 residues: CASSPRDRGSGELFF. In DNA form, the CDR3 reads TGTGCCAGCAGTCCCCGGGACAGGGGGTCCGGGGAGCTGTTTTTT. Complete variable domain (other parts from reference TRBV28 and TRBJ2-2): DVKVTQSSRYLVKRTGEKVFLECVQDMDHENMFWYRQDPGLGLRLIYFSYDVKMKEKGDIPEGYSVSREKKERFSLILESASTNQTSMYLCASSPRDRGSGELFFGEGSRLTVL.

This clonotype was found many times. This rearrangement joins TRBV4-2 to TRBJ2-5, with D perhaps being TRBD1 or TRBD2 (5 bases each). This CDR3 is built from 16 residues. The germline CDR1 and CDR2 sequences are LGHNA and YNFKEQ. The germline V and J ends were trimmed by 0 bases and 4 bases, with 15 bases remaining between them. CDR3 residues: CASSQDRLGAGETQYF. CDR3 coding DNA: TGTGCCAGCAGCCAAGATCGACTCGGGGCTGGAGAGACCCAGTACTTC.

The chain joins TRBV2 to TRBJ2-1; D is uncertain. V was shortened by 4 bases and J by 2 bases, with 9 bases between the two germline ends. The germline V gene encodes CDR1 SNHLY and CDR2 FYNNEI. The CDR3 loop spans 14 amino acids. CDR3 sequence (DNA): TGTGCCAGCAGTGTTGTGGGCGCCTACAATGAGCAGTTCTTC. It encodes CASSVVGAYNEQFF.

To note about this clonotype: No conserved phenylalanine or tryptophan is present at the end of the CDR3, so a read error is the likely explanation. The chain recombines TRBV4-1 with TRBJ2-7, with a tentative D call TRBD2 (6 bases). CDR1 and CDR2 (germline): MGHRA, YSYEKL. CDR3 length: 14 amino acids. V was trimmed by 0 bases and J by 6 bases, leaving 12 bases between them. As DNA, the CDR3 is TGCGCCAGCAGCCAAGAGGGCGGGATCCGCGAGCAGTACTTA. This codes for CASSQEGGIREQYL.

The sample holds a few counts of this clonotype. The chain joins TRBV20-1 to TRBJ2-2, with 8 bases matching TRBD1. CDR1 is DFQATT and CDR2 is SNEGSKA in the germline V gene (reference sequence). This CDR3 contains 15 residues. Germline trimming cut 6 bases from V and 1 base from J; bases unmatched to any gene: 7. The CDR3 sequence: CSAPLQGGNTGELFF. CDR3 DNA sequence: TGCAGTGCCCCCCTACAGGGGGGGAACACCGGGGAGCTGTTTTTT.

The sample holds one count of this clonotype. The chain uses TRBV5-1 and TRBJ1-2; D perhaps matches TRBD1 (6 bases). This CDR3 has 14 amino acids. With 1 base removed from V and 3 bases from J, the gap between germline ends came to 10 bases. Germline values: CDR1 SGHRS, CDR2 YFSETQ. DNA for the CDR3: TGCGCCAGCAGCTTGACAGGGCAAGACTATGGCTACACCTTC. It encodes CASSLTGQDYGYTF.

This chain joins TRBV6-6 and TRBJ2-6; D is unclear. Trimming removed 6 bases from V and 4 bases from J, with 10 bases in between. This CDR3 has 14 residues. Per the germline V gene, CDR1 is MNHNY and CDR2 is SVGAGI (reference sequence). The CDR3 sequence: CASRDAGGANVLTF. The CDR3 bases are TGTGCCAGCAGAGACGCAGGCGGGGCCAACGTCCTGACTTTC.

CDR3 residues: CASSYTGLAGVVYNEQFF. The CDR3 nucleotides read TGTGCCAGCAGTTACACAGGACTAGCGGGAGTTGTCTACAATGAGCAGTTCTTC. The chain recombines TRBV6-2 or TRBV6-3 with TRBJ2-1, with 13 bases matching TRBD2. This CDR3 is 18 amino acids long. With 2 bases clipped from V and 3 bases from J, the junction kept 7 bases outside the gene matches. Germline V gene sequence: CDR1 MNHEY, CDR2 SVGEGT.

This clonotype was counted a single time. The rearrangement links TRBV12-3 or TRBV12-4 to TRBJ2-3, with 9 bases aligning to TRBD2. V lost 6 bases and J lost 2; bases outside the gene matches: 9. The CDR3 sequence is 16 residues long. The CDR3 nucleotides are TGTGCCAGCAGGAGGCAGCGGGAGGACCCCACAGATACGCAGTATTTT. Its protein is CASRRQREDPTDTQYF.

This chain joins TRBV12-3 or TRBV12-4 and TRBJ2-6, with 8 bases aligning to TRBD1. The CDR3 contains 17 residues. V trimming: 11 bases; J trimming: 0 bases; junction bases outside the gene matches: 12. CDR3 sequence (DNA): TGTGCCGTCGGCGAGGGACAGGCGGACTCTGGGGCCAACGTCCTGACTTTC. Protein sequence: CAVGEGQADSGANVLTF.

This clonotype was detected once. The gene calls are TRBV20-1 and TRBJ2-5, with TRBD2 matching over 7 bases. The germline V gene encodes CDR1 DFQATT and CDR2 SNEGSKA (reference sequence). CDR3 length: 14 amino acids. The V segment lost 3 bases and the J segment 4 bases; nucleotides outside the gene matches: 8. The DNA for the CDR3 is TGCAGTGCTAGGTGGGCGGGAGCGGCAGAGACCCAGTACTTC. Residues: CSARWAGAAETQYF.

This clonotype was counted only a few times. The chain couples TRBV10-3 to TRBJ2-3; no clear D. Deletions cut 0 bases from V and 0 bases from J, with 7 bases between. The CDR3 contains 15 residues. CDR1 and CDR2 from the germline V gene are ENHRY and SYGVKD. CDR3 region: CAISESGASTDTQYF. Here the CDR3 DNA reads TGTGCCATCAGTGAGTCCGGCGCCAGCACAGATACGCAGTATTTT.

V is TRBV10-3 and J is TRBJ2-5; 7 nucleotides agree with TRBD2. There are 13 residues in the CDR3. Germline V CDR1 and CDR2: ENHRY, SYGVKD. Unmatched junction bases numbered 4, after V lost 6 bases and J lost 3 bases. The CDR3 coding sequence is TGTGCCATCAGACTGGGGGGGGAAGAGACCCAGTACTTC. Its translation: CAIRLGGEETQYF.

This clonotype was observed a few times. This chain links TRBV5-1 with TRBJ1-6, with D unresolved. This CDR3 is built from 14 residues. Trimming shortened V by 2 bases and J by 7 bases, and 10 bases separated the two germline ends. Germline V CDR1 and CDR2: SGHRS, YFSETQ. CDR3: CASSLTALNSPLHF. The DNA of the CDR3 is TGCGCCAGCAGCTTAACTGCCTTGAATTCACCCCTCCACTTT.

The CDR3 region is CASSEGRRTGWADTQYF. For the CDR3, the DNA is TGTGCCAGCAGTGAAGGCAGGAGGACCGGCTGGGCAGATACGCAGTATTTT. The V and J genes are TRBV6-1 and TRBJ2-3; D might be TRBD2 (5 bases). V dropped 1 base and J dropped 4 bases, with 18 bases sitting between them. The length of the CDR3 is 17 residues. Germline CDR1 and CDR2: MNHNS and SASEGT.

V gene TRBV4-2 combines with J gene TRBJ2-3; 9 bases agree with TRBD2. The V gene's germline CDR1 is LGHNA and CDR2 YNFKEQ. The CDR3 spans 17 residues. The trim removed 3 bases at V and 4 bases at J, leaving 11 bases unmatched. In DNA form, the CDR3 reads TGTGCCAGCAGCCAGGAAGCAGCGGGAGGTTGGGCAGATACGCAGTATTTT. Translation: CASSQEAAGGWADTQYF.

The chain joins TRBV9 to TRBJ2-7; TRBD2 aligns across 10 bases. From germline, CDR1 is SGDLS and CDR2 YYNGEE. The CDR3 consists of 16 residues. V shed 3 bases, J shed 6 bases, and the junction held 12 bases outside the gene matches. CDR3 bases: TGTGCCAGCAGCGCCGGCCTAGCGGGGGACCCACCCGAGCAGTACTTC. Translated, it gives CASSAGLAGDPPEQYF.

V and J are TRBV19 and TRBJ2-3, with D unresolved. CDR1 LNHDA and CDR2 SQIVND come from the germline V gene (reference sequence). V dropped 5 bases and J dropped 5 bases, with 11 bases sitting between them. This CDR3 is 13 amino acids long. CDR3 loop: CASSLNVEDTQYF. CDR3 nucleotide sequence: TGTGCCAGTAGTCTAAACGTGGAAGATACGCAGTATTTT.

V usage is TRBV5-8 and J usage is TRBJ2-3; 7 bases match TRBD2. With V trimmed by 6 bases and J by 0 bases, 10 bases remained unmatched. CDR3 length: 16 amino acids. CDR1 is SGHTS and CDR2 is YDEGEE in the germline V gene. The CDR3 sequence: CASIVGGRPSTDTQYF. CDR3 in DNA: TGTGCCAGCATCGTGGGAGGGCGCCCGAGCACAGATACGCAGTATTTT.

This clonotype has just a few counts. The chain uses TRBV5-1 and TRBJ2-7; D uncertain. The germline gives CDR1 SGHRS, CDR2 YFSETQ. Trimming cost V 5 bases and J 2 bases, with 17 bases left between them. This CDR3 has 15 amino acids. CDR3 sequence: CASSPKGGRTYEQYF. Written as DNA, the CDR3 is TGCGCCAGCAGTCCTAAAGGTGGCAGAACCTACGAGCAGTACTTC. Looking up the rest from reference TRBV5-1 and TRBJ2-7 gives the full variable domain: KAGVTQTPRYLIKTRGQQVTLSCSPISGHRSVSWYQQTPGQGLQFLFEYFSETQRNKGNFPGRFSGRQFSNSRSEMNVSTLELGDSALYLCASSPKGGRTYEQYFGPGTRLTVT.

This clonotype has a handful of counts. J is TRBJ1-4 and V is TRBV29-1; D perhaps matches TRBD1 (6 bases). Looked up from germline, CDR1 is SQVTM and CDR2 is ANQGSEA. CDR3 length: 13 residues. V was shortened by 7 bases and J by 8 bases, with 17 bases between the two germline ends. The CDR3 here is CSAGERTDEKLFF. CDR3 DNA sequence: TGCAGCGCAGGGGAAAGGACCGACGAAAAACTGTTTTTT.

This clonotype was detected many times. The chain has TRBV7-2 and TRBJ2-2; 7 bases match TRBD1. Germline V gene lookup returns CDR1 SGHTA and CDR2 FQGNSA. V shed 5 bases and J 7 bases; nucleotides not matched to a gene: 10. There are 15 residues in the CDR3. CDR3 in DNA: TGTGCCAGCAGCCCTTCCCAGGGGGATAACGGGGAGCTGTTTTTT. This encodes CASSPSQGDNGELFF.

CDR3 loop: CSAKGSGTADTQYF. The CDR3 DNA follows: TGCAGTGCTAAGGGTAGCGGGACTGCAGATACGCAGTATTTT. The chain couples TRBV20-1 to TRBJ2-3; TRBD2 matches 8 bases. The CDR3 length is 14 residues. After removal of 4 bases from V and 4 bases from J, the junction contained 7 bases not matched to a gene. Germline V CDR1 and CDR2: DFQATT, SNEGSKA (reference sequence).